The 17 T cell receptor beta chains presented below share a single source sample, sequenced in a study of T cells after posttransplantation cyclophosphamide. Controls had myeloablative marrow grafts with methotrexate and calcineurin inhibitor, sampled at 1 year. Sequencing used immunoSEQ multiplex PCR; TCRdb keeps in-frame clones, though not all of them. The sample contains around 15,000 clones, approximately 80% of which appear only once. This sample comprised PBMCs, obtained just under 450 days after allogeneic stem cell transplant with calcineurin inhibitor and methotrexate. The receptor set was obtained from a young adult male patient who received an allogeneic stem cell transplant from an unrelated donor, was CMV-positive, and had acute and chronic GVHD. The T cells may come from the graft donor.

This clone is medium-sized by share. V is TRBV28 and J is TRBJ1-1; 7 bases line up with TRBD1. V dropped 2 bases and J dropped 4; count of bases not matched to a gene: 4. The CDR3 extends over 14 amino acids. Germline V lookup: CDR1 MDHEN, CDR2 SYDVKM. In nucleotides, the CDR3 is TGTGCCAGCAGTTTACCAGGGGGATTCACTGAAGCTTTCTTT. Translation: CASSLPGGFTEAFF.

In nucleotides, the CDR3 is TGTGCCTGGACCGGGGACAGGGGGCGCGATGGCTACACCTTC. This codes for CAWTGDRGRDGYTF. This rearrangement joins TRBV30 to TRBJ1-2, with 12 nucleotides matching TRBD1. The CDR3 runs 14 residues. Germline lookup yields CDR1 GTSNPN and CDR2 SVGIG (reference sequence). Unmatched junction bases numbered 6, after V lost 4 bases and J lost 6 bases.

The sample holds one count of this clone. The V call is TRBV5-7, the J call TRBJ2-7; the D gene is possibly TRBD1 (6 bases). TRBV5-7 is recorded as an ORF, its role being uncertain. This CDR3 comprises 17 residues. The V gene lost 2 bases and the J gene lost 5 bases, with 23 bases spanning the gap. The CDR3 spells CASSLKRTDRRPDEQYF. In DNA, the CDR3 is TGTGCCAGCAGCTTAAAGAGGACCGACAGGCGTCCCGACGAGCAGTACTTC.

The chain is built from TRBV4-3 and TRBJ1-1; no clear D gene. V shed 3 bases and J shed 5 bases, with 16 bases lying between them. The CDR3 sequence is 15 residues long. The germline V gene encodes CDR1 LGHNA and CDR2 YSLEER. CDR3 bases: TGCGCCAGCAGCCAGGAGCGTACCCGAGGGACTGAAGCTTTCTTT. Translated, it gives CASSQERTRGTEAFF.

The CDR3 region is CASSHAQGLNTEAFF. The CDR3 DNA is TGTGCCAGCAGTCATGCTCAGGGCTTAAACACTGAAGCTTTCTTT. The V call is TRBV7-8, the J call TRBJ1-1; D might be TRBD1 (5 bases). The CDR3 length is 15 residues. Germline V gene lookup returns CDR1 SGHVS and CDR2 FQNEAQ. Between the trimmed V and J ends, which lost 6 bases and 2 bases, there was a span of 16 bases.

The J gene is TRBJ1-2, the V gene TRBV6-5; maybe TRBD1 (5 bases). The germline gives CDR1 MNHEY, CDR2 SVGAGI. Trimming removed 4 bases from V and 1 base from J, with 13 bases in between. The CDR3 sequence is 15 residues long. CDR3 nucleotide sequence: TGTGCCAGCAGTTTGGGCAGGGACTTTAACTATGGCTACACCTTC. Translation gives CASSLGRDFNYGYTF.

This rearrangement joins TRBV11-2 to TRBJ2-7; 8 positions agree with TRBD2. The ends lost 5 bases at V and 2 bases at J; junction bases unmatched: 11. Germline CDR1 and CDR2: SGHAT and FQNNGV. This CDR3 region has 16 residues. The CDR3: CASSPRGGGGPYEQYF. The DNA of the CDR3 is TGTGCCAGCAGCCCTAGGGGGGGCGGGGGGCCCTACGAGCAGTACTTC.

The V call is TRBV28, the J call TRBJ1-1; the D is unclear. V lost 8 bases and J 5 bases, leaving 15 bases between the germline ends. CDR1 MDHEN and CDR2 SYDVKM come from the germline V gene. The CDR3 is 13 amino acids. CDR3 sequence reads: CASLTPRKTEAFF. CDR3 DNA sequence: TGTGCCAGCCTTACCCCGAGGAAGACTGAAGCTTTCTTT.

This chain uses TRBV19 with TRBJ1-5, with TRBD1 matching 11 bases. J lost 5 bases, V lost 7 bases, and 19 bases had no gene match. Germline V lookup: CDR1 LNHDA, CDR2 SQIVND (reference sequence). CDR3 size: 19 residues. DNA of the CDR3: TGTGCCAGTACTTTGACCTTCGGGACAGGGGGTCCAAGGGATCAGCCCCAGCATTTT. Translated: CASTLTFGTGGPRDQPQHF.

This clone was detected a few times. This chain links TRBV2 with TRBJ2-3; 13 bases line up with TRBD2. Germline V gives CDR1 SNHLY, CDR2 FYNNEI. V lost 4 bases and J lost 2; bases outside the gene matches: 9. The CDR3 is made up of 18 amino acids. The CDR3 region is CASSGPSTSGGATDTQYF. CDR3 bases: TGTGCCAGCAGTGGTCCTTCAACTAGCGGGGGGGCCACAGATACGCAGTATTTT.

This clone was detected once. V gene TRBV7-2 combines with J gene TRBJ2-7, with TRBD1 as a possible D gene (6 bases). Trimming removed 4 bases at V and 4 bases at J, with 11 bases between. The CDR3 runs 13 residues. The germline CDR1 and CDR2 sequences are SGHTA and FQGNSA. The DNA for the CDR3 is TGTGCCAGCAGCTCCCAGGGGATGTACGAGCAGTACTTC. Translating gives CASSSQGMYEQYF.

The V and J genes are TRBV7-3 and TRBJ2-3, with 10 positions matching TRBD2. Trimming removed 0 bases from V and 5 bases from J; junction bases left unmatched: 11. The CDR3 runs to 18 residues. Germline-derived CDR1 and CDR2 are SGHTA and FQGTGA. The CDR3: CASSLTPPSGRVQDTQYF. The CDR3 DNA follows: TGTGCCAGCAGCTTAACCCCCCCTAGCGGGAGAGTACAAGATACGCAGTATTTT.

Only one count was recorded for this clone. The V and J genes are TRBV29-1 and TRBJ1-2, with D possibly TRBD1 on 6 matching bases. The length of the CDR3 is 12 residues. Trimming cost V 3 bases and J 6 bases, with 11 bases left between them. Germline lookup yields CDR1 SQVTM and CDR2 ANQGSEA. CDR3 in amino acids: CSVESRGHGYTF. DNA of the CDR3: TGCAGCGTTGAGTCCAGGGGCCATGGCTACACCTTC.

CDR3 protein: CASSLVTSGSHEQFF. The CDR3, as DNA: TGTGCCAGCAGCTTAGTTACTAGCGGGAGTCATGAGCAGTTCTTC. The rearrangement joins TRBV7-9 to TRBJ2-1, with 11 positions matching TRBD2. Unmatched junction bases numbered 4, after V lost 1 base and J lost 8 bases. The CDR3 spans 15 residues. Germline loops: CDR1 SEHNR, CDR2 FQNEAQ (reference sequence).

The V gene is TRBV4-3, the J gene TRBJ1-2; D is unresolved. With 1 base removed from V and 3 bases from J, the gap between germline ends came to 6 bases. From germline, CDR1 is LGHNA and CDR2 YSLEER. The length of the CDR3 is 13 residues. The CDR3 DNA reads as TGCGCCAGCAGCCAAGTGGGCCACTATGGCTACACCTTC. Its protein product is CASSQVGHYGYTF.

This clone turned up a few times. The V and J genes are TRBV7-9 and TRBJ1-1; no clear D gene. CDR3 length equals 15 residues. With 1 base removed from V and 0 bases from J, the gap between germline ends came to 9 bases. CDR1 and CDR2 (germline): SEHNR, FQNEAQ (reference sequence). The CDR3, as DNA: TGTGCCAGCAGCTTAGTATTCGAGATGAACACTGAAGCTTTCTTT. Translation gives CASSLVFEMNTEAFF.

The gene calls are TRBV28 and TRBJ2-1; D is perhaps TRBD1 (6 bases). The germline V gene has CDR1 MDHEN and CDR2 SYDVKM. The CDR3 runs to 12 residues. V was cut by 9 bases and J by 6 bases, with 12 bases left in between. CDR3 loop: CASWEQGNEQFF. The CDR3 region has the DNA TGTGCCAGTTGGGAACAGGGCAATGAGCAGTTCTTC.